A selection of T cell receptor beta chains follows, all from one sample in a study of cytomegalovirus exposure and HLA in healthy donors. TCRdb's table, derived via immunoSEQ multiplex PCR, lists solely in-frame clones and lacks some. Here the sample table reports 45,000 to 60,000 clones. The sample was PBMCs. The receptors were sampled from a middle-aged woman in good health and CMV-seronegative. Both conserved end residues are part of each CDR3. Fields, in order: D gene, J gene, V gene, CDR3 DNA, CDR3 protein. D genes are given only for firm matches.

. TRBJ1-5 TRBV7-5 TGTGCCAGAAGCTTAGTTGAGGCAGGGGAAGATTTCGGTCAGCCCCAGCATTTT CARSLVEAGEDFGQPQHF
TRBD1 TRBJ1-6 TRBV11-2 TGTGCCAGCAGCTTAGTTGTACAGGGGATTTCACCCCTCCACTTT CASSLVVQGISPLHF
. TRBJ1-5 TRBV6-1 TGTGCCAGCAGTGAGGATCTCCAGGGGTATCAGCCCCAGCATTTT CASSEDLQGYQPQHF
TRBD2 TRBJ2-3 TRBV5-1 TGCGCCAGCACCTTTGAGGCTAGCGGGAGTGATACGCAGTATTTT CASTFEASGSDTQYF
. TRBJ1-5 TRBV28 TGTGCCAGCAAGGCAGCGCAAGTCTACTCTAATCAGCCCCAGCATTTT CASKAAQVYSNQPQHF
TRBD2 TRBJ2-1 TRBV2 TGTGCCAGCATGAGGGGACTAGCCAATGAGCAGTTCTTC CASMRGLANEQFF
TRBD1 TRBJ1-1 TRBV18 TGTGCCAGCTCACCTCCCAAGGGGGCAGGAGCTTTCTTT CASSPPKGAGAFF
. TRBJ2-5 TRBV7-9 TGTGCCAGCAGCAGATACGGACAGTCCCAAGAGACCCAGTACTTC CASSRYGQSQETQYF
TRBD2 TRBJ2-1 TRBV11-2 TGTGCCAGCAGCTTTACTAGCGGGACCAATGAGCAGTTCTTC CASSFTSGTNEQFF
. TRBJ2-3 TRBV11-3 TGTGCCAGCAGCTTAATGTCCGGAGATACGCAGTATTTT CASSLMSGDTQYF
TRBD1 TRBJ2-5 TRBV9 TGTGCCAGCAGCTCTCGGGGCAGGGGGCAAGAAGAGACCCAGTACTTC CASSSRGRGQEETQYF
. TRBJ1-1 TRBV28 TGTGCCAGCAGTGGAGATACAGGGTACACTGAAGCTTTCTTT CASSGDTGYTEAFF
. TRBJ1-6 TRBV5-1 TGCGCCAGCAGCTTGGTTGCGGATTCACCCCTCCACTTT CASSLVADSPLHF
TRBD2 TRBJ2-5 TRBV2 TGTGCCAGCAGTCCCGGAGGCGGGGGGGCTGAGACCCAGTACTTC CASSPGGGGAETQYF
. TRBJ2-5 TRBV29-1 TGCAGCGCCCCCACAGGGTTAGAGACCCAGTACTTC CSAPTGLETQYF
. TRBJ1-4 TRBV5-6 TGTGCCAGCAGCTTGGGGCTAGTTTTGACTAATGAAAAACTGTTTTTT CASSLGLVLTNEKLFF
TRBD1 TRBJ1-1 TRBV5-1 TGCGCCAGCAGTTTGGGGACAGAGAACACTGAAGCTTTCTTT CASSLGTENTEAFF
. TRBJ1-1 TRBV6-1 TGTGCCAGCAGTGAGCCCTACAGGGTTTCGGTGAACACTGAAGCTTTCTTT CASSEPYRVSVNTEAFF
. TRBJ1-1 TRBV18 TGTGCCAGCTCAACCGGTAGGGGGGGCACTGAAGCTTTCTTT CASSTGRGGTEAFF
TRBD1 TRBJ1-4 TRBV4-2 TGTGCCAGCAGCCAAGTCGAGGGGGCGCTTAGTGAAAAACTGTTTTTT CASSQVEGALSEKLFF
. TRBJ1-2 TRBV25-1 TGTGCCAGCAGTGAATCCTTTGGGGCGGCCTATGGCTACACCTTC CASSESFGAAYGYTF
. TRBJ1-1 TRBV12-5 TGTGCTAGTGGTTTTTCTCGAGGCGGGGAGAACACTGAAGCTTTCTTT CASGFSRGGENTEAFF
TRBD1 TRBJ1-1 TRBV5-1 TGCGCCAGCAGCGCTAGGACAGGGGGCAAAGACACTGAAGCTTTCTTT CASSARTGGKDTEAFF
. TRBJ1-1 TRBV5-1 TGCGCCAGCAGCTTGGCCTATAGGGAGACTGAAGCTTTCTTT CASSLAYRETEAFF
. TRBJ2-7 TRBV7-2 TGTGCCAGCAGCTTAGGGTTGTGGGGAGTTTTGGGCGAGCAGTACTTC CASSLGLWGVLGEQYF
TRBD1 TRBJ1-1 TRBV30 TGTGCCTGGAGTTCAACGGGACAGGGACACACTGAAGCTTTCTTT CAWSSTGQGHTEAFF
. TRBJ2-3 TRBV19 TGTGCCAGTAGTCCACGTCCGGACATAAGCACAGATACGCAGTATTTT CASSPRPDISTDTQYF
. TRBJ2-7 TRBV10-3 TGTGCCATCAAAGGGGACATCTCCTACGAGCAGTACTTC CAIKGDISYEQYF
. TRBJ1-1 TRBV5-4 TGTGCCAGCAGCTTTATATCAACAAGGAACACTGAAGCTTTCTTT CASSFISTRNTEAFF
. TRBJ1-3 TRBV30 TGTGCCTTTTCAGGGGACACTGGAAACACCATATATTTT CAFSGDTGNTIYF
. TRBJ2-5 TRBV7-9 TGTGCCAGCAGCTACGACGGGAAAGAGACCCAGTACTTC CASSYDGKETQYF
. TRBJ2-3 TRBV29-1 TGCAGCGTAAGACTTAAATTGTCGGATACGCAGTATTTT CSVRLKLSDTQYF
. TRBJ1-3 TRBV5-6 TGTGCCAGCAGCCCAGGAAACTCTGGAAACACCATATATTTT CASSPGNSGNTIYF
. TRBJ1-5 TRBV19 TGTGCCAGTAGTAGACATTTCGATCAGCCCCAGCATTTT CASSRHFDQPQHF
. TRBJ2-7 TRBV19 TGTGCCAGTAGTATGAAAGGGGCCCACGAGCAGTACTTC CASSMKGAHEQYF
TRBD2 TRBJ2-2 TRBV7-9 TGTGCCAGAGATAAGCGGGAGGACACCGGGGAGCTGTTTTTT CARDKREDTGELFF
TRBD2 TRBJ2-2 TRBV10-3 TGTGCCATCAGTGAGGGTAGACTAGCGGGGAACACCGGGGAGCTGTTTTTT CAISEGRLAGNTGELFF
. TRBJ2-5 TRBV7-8 TGTGCCAGCAGCGAGGACAGACAAGAGACCCAGTACTTC CASSEDRQETQYF
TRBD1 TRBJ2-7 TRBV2 TGTGCCAGCAGGAATCCGGGACAGGGGGCCTTCCAGCAGTACTTC CASRNPGQGAFQQYF
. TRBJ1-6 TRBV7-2 TGTGCCAGCAGCTCGGGAATACAGGGATCCTATCCACCCCTCCACTTT CASSSGIQGSYPPLHF
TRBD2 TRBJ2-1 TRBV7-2 TGTGCCAGCAGTCGATGGGTTAGCGGGGACAATGAGCAGTTCTTC CASSRWVSGDNEQFF
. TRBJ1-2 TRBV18 TGTGCCAGCTCACCGTCGACCCAGGGCTATGGCTACACCTTC CASSPSTQGYGYTF
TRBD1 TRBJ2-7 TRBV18 TGTGCCAGCTCACCAGAGTCTACCGGGACAGGGGGCGCCGAGCAGTACTTC CASSPESTGTGGAEQYF
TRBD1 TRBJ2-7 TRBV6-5 TGTGCCAGCAGTTACTGGGGGACAGGGAACTACGAGCAGTACTTC CASSYWGTGNYEQYF
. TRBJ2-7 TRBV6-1 TGTGCCAGCAGCCCCGACAGGCCGTACGAGCAGTACTTC CASSPDRPYEQYF
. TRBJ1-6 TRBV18 TGTGCCAGCTCACCACCGTTCCGGAGCTCCTATAATTCACCCCTCCACTTT CASSPPFRSSYNSPLHF
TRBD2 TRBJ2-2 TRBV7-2 TGTGCCAGCAGCTTATGGAGCGGGGTTAACACCGGGGAGCTGTTTTTT CASSLWSGVNTGELFF
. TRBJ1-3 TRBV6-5 TGTGCCAGCAGTTACGCCCCCGAAGGGGCTGGAAACACCATATATTTT CASSYAPEGAGNTIYF
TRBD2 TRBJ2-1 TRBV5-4 TGTGCCAGCAGCCCGACTAGCGACTACAATGAGCAGTTCTTC CASSPTSDYNEQFF
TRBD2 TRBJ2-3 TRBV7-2 TGTGCCAGCAGCTTACGCAGCGCGGGGGGAAACACAGATACGCAGTATTTT CASSLRSAGGNTDTQYF
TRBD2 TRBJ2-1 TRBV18 TGTGCCAGCTCAGGGACTAGCGGGATCATCAGTGAGCAGTTCTTC CASSGTSGIISEQFF
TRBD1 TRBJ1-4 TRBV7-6 TGTGCCAGCAGCTTAAGGGGACAGGCGGATGAGAAAAAACTGTTTTTT CASSLRGQADEKKLFF
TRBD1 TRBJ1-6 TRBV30 TGTGCCTGGAGTCTATACCTCCTGACAGGGAAGGGGTCTAATTCACCCCTCCACTTT CAWSLYLLTGKGSNSPLHF
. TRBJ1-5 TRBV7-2 TGTGCCAGCAGCTCGGGGGATCAGCCCCAGCATTTT CASSSGDQPQHF